This TCR beta chain was captured in a study of blood T cell repertoires in COVID-19. As for the study in general: COVID-19 samples from acute and convalescent phases originated in the United States, Italy and Spain. In each case, the material was cDNA or gDNA derived from T cells, B-cell-depleted T cells, or PBMCs.

Trimming took off 3 bases at V and 1 base at J, with 10 bases between the two ends. The length of the CDR3 is 15 residues. Germline CDR1 SEHNR, CDR2 FQNEAQ (reference sequence). Original handling: Reference gene primer amplification gave nucleated cell count estimates. Repertoires were generated with immunoSEQ multiplex PCR, while TCRdb's copy carries only in-frame clones and drops some. V, J and clone size are those of that table, while D and trimming were read from the DNA. The sample lists under 30,000 clones, 80% to 90% occurring once. This TCR was recovered from a human donor in a cohort sampled during active COVID-19. The gene calls are TRBV7-9 and TRBJ2-1; D is perhaps TRBD2 (6 bases). The source material was peripheral blood. The CDR3 loop is CASSLNSGSYNEQFF. The CDR3, as DNA: TGTGCCAGCAGCTTGAATAGCGGATCCTACAATGAGCAGTTCTTC.